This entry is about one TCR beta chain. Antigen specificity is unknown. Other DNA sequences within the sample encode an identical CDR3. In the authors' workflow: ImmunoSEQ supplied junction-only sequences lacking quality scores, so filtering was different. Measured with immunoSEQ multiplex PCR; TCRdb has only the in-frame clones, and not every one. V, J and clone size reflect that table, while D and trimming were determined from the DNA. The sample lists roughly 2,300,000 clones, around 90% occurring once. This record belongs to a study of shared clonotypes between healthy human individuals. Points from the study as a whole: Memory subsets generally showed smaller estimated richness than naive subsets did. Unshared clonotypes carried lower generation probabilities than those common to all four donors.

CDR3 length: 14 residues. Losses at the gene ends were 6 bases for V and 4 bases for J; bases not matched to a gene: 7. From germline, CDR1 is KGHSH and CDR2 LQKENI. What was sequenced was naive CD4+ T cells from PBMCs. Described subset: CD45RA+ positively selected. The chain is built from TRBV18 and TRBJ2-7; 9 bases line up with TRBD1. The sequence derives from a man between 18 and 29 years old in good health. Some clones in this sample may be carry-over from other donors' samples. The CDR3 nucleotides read TGTGCCAGCTCGCCGGGACAGGGTATTTACGAGCAGTACTTC. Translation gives CASSPGQGIYEQYF.